The 18 T cell receptor beta chains in this list originate from one sample, sequenced in a study of T cell repertoires in cytomegalovirus infection. TCRdb processed the reads anew with MiXCR; each CDR3 protein has one entry. The sample shows fewer than 250,000 distinct CDR3 sequences, 20% to 25% of them seen only once. Sequencing was carried out using CD8+ T cells from PBMCs. These receptors came from a human donor in good health (CMV status not recorded). Some clones in this sample may be carry-over from other donors' samples.

This clonotype was observed a single time. The chain links TRBV20-1 to TRBJ1-1, with TRBD1 identical over 9 bases. This CDR3 is built from 15 residues. The V segment lost 6 bases and the J segment 4 bases; nucleotides outside the gene matches: 12. Germline V gene sequence: CDR1 DFQATT, CDR2 SNEGSKA (reference sequence). The CDR3 loop reads CSALGGQGDSTEAFF. CDR3 sequence (DNA): TGCAGTGCGCTAGGGGGACAGGGCGACAGCACTGAAGCTTTCTTT.

The genes are TRBV30 and TRBJ1-1, with no clear D. The CDR3 spans 13 residues. Deletions cut 0 bases from V and 5 bases from J, with 10 bases between. Germline CDR1 is GTSNPN and CDR2 is SVGIG (reference sequence). CDR3 protein: CAWSVLSGTEAFF. CDR3 nucleotides: TGTGCCTGGAGTGTACTGAGCGGGACTGAAGCTTTCTTT.

The sample holds many counts of this clonotype. The chain is built from TRBV7-2 and TRBJ2-2, with D hard to call. Germline CDR1 SGHTA, CDR2 FQGNSA. Trimming took 1 base from V and 6 from J, leaving 3 bases between them. This CDR3 comprises 12 residues. The CDR3, as DNA: TGTGCCAGCAGCTTAGGGGCCGGGGAGCTGTTTTTT. It yields the protein CASSLGAGELFF. Together with reference TRBV7-2 and TRBJ2-2, the CDR3 gives the full variable domain: GAGVSQSPSNKVTEKGKDVELRCDPISGHTALYWYRQSLGQGLEFLIYFQGNSAPDKSGLPSDRFSAERTGGSVSTLTIQRTQQEDSAVYLCASSLGAGELFFGEGSRLTVL.

A few counts support this clonotype. The chain couples TRBV7-9 to TRBJ1-4, with no clear D. Germline lookup yields CDR1 SEHNR and CDR2 FQNEAQ (reference sequence). The CDR3 covers 13 residues. V was trimmed by 8 bases and J by 3 bases, leaving 10 bases between them. The DNA for the CDR3 is TGTGCCAGCTGTATAGGCCCTAATGAAAAACTGTTTTTT. Amino acid sequence: CASCIGPNEKLFF.

The CDR3 DNA is TGTGCCAGTAGAGTGTGGGGGGGGGGCTACAATGAGCAGTTCTTC. Translation: CASRVWGGGYNEQFF. The gene calls are TRBV19 and TRBJ2-1, with 7 bases matching TRBD2. CDR3 size: 15 residues. Germline CDR1 and CDR2: LNHDA and SQIVND (reference sequence). V shed 6 bases, J shed 3 bases, and the junction held 8 bases outside the gene matches.

The chain joins TRBV18 to TRBJ2-3; no firm D call. The CDR3 spans 12 residues. Trimming took 0 bases from V and 5 from J, leaving 3 bases between them. Germline V gives CDR1 KGHSH, CDR2 LQKENI. The CDR3 sequence: CASSPPEDTQYF. Here the CDR3 DNA reads TGTGCCAGCTCACCACCCGAAGATACGCAGTATTTT.

The CDR3 loop reads CASSYILQGANYEQYF. The DNA of the CDR3 is TGTGCCAGCAGTTACATTCTCCAGGGGGCGAATTACGAGCAGTACTTC. The rearrangement links TRBV6-6 to TRBJ2-7; 8 bases align to TRBD1. The CDR3 spans 16 residues. Germline CDR1 is MNHNY and CDR2 is SVGAGI (reference sequence). V gave up 2 bases and J gave up 4 bases; unmatched junction bases: 10.

The chain carries TRBV2 and TRBJ1-2; 7 positions match TRBD1. J gave up 4 bases and V 0 bases, and 5 bases lay outside the gene matches. This CDR3 contains 15 residues. The germline CDR1 and CDR2 sequences are SNHLY and FYNNEI. CDR3 nucleotides: TGTGCCAGCAGTGAAGCTTCGACAGGGTTCTATGGCTACACCTTC. As protein: CASSEASTGFYGYTF.

This clonotype was found many times. The rearrangement links TRBV7-9 to TRBJ1-1; D is uncertain. The CDR3 has 13 amino acids. Germline values: CDR1 SEHNR, CDR2 FQNEAQ (reference sequence). The V and J ends lost 3 bases and 2 bases respectively, with 7 bases between them. CDR3 in DNA: TGTGCCAGCAGCTTCGCCAGTAACACTGAAGCTTTCTTT. Residues: CASSFASNTEAFF.

This clonotype was counted only a few times. This chain connects TRBV19 to TRBJ2-7; D is possibly TRBD2 (5 bases). CDR1 is LNHDA and CDR2 is SQIVND in the germline V gene (reference sequence). The V end was cut by 1 base, the J end by 2 bases, with 9 bases between. This CDR3 spans 14 amino acids. The CDR3 is CASSIGGFAYEQYF. The CDR3 bases are TGTGCCAGTAGTATAGGCGGGTTCGCCTACGAGCAGTACTTC.

This clonotype was seen more than once but under ten times. The rearrangement links TRBV20-1 to TRBJ2-3; D tentatively reads TRBD1 or TRBD2 (5 bases each). This CDR3 has 17 residues. The V end was cut by 0 bases, the J end by 2 bases, with 18 bases between. Germline assignment: CDR1 DFQATT and CDR2 SNEGSKA (reference sequence). In nucleotides, the CDR3 is TGCAGTGCTAGAGAGTTGGTAACGGAGGACATCACAGATACGCAGTATTTT. Translating gives CSARELVTEDITDTQYF.

The table lists this clonotype with a few counts. The rearrangement links TRBV2 to TRBJ1-5, with a weak D call TRBD1 (6 bases). Germline V lookup: CDR1 SNHLY, CDR2 FYNNEI. CDR3 size: 14 residues. The germline V and J ends were trimmed by 2 bases and 5 bases, with 10 bases remaining between them. CDR3 bases: TGTGCCAGCAGTGAATTGCCAGGGGATCAGCCCCAGCATTTT. It yields the protein CASSELPGDQPQHF.

This clonotype was observed a few times. V and J are TRBV6-2 or TRBV6-3 and TRBJ1-1; D unresolved. V lost 4 bases, J lost 3 bases, and 18 bases lay in between. Germline values: CDR1 MNHEY, CDR2 SVGEGT. The CDR3 consists of 16 residues. The CDR3 sequence: CASSFSVSGHHTEAFF. The CDR3 DNA follows: TGTGCCAGCAGTTTCTCTGTTTCCGGGCACCACACTGAAGCTTTCTTT.

The rearrangement links TRBV20-1 to TRBJ1-6, with TRBD1 matching over 8 bases. The CDR3 is 14 amino acids. J lost 8 bases, V lost 4 bases, and 7 bases had no gene match. Germline-derived CDR1 and CDR2 are DFQATT and SNEGSKA (reference sequence). The CDR3 spells CSAITGGSDSPLHF. The CDR3 DNA sequence: TGCAGTGCTATTACAGGGGGAAGCGATTCACCCCTCCACTTT.

This chain connects TRBV27 to TRBJ2-3, with D possibly TRBD1 on 5 matching bases. Germline-derived CDR1 and CDR2 are MNHEY and SMNVEV (reference sequence). The CDR3 contains 15 residues. V lost 3 bases, J lost 3 bases, and 13 bases lay in between. CDR3 sequence (DNA): TGTGCCAGCAGTTTCCAAGGGGCGCGAACAGATACGCAGTATTTT. It translates to CASSFQGARTDTQYF.

This clonotype turned up a few times. The rearrangement uses TRBV12-3 or TRBV12-4 and TRBJ2-5; D gene unclear. The CDR3 consists of 11 residues. V was pared by 6 bases and J by 14 bases, with 16 bases between. CDR3 DNA: TGTGCCAGCAGCTCCATGGACGGCGATTACTTC. It specifies CASSSMDGDYF.

This clonotype was recorded many times. V is TRBV4-1 and J is TRBJ1-2, with 10 bases identical to TRBD1. Unmatched junction bases numbered 7, after V lost 4 bases and J lost 8 bases. CDR1 is MGHRA and CDR2 is YSYEKL in the germline V gene. The CDR3 sequence is 14 residues long. The CDR3 DNA reads as TGCGCCAGCAGCCCGGCCGGGACAGGGGAGGGCTACACCTTC. Residues: CASSPAGTGEGYTF.

This clonotype showed up just a few times. This chain links TRBV7-6 with TRBJ2-2; 13 nucleotides match TRBD2. This CDR3 contains 16 residues. With 5 bases clipped from V and 5 bases from J, the junction kept 5 bases outside the gene matches. CDR1 is SGHVS and CDR2 is FNYEAQ in the germline V gene. The CDR3 loop reads CASSHEGLAGTGELFF. The DNA for the CDR3 is TGTGCCAGCAGCCACGAGGGACTAGCGGGGACCGGGGAGCTGTTTTTT.